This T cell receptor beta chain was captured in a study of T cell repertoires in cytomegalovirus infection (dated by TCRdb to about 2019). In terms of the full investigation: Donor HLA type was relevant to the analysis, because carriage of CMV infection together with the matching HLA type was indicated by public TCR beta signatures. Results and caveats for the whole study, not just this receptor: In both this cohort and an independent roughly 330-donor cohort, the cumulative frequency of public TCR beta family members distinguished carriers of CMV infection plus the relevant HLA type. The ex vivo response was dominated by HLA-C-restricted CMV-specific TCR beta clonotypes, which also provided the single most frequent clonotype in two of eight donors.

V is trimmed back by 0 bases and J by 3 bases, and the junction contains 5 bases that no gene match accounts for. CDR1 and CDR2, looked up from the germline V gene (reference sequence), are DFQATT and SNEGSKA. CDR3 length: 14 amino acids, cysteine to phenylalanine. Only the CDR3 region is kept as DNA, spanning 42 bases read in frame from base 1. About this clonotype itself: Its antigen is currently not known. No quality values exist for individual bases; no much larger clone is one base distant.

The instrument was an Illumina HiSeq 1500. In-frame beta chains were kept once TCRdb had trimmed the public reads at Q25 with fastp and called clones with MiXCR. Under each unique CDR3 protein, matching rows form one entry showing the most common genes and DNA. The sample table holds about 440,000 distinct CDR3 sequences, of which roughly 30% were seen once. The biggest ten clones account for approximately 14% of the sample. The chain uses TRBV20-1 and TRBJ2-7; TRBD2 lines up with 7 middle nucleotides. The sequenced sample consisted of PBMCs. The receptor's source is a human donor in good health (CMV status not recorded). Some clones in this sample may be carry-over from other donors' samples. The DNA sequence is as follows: TGCAGTGCTAGAGATCTTGGGGGGGGCTACGAGCAGTACTTC. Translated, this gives CSARDLGGGYEQYF.